Below, 14 T cell receptor beta chains from the same sample are listed, as sequenced in a study of OX40 agonist ivuxolimab in advanced cancers. The data were produced by immunoSEQ multiplex PCR, yet TCRdb's version contains in-frame clones alone and is incomplete. The sample contains tens of thousands of clones, roughly 84% of which appear only once. The sequences come from CD4+ or CD8+ T cells sorted from blood, collected in a trial of the OX40 agonist ivuxolimab. The receptors come from an adult with an advanced solid tumor such as melanoma, head and neck, liver or kidney cancer.

The rearrangement links TRBV7-9 to TRBJ2-7; 7 positions match TRBD1. Losses at the gene ends were 5 bases for V and 2 bases for J; bases not matched to a gene: 3. This CDR3 is built from 13 residues. Germline V gives CDR1 SEHNR, CDR2 FQNEAQ (reference sequence). CDR3 coding DNA: TGTGCCAGCAGCGATAGGGGGCCCTACGAGCAGTACTTC. Translating gives CASSDRGPYEQYF.

V is TRBV4-2 and J is TRBJ2-7, with TRBD1 identical over 7 bases. Germline V gene data show CDR1 as LGHNA and CDR2 as YNFKEQ. CDR3 size: 12 residues. The junction had 5 bases not matched to a gene; V was cut back by 10 bases and J by 2 bases. The CDR3 reads CATWTGTYEQYF. CDR3 in DNA: TGTGCCACCTGGACAGGTACCTACGAGCAGTACTTC.

In this sample, this clone turned up once. The chain uses TRBV9 and TRBJ2-7; weak D call: TRBD1 (6 bases). V lost 2 bases and J 7 bases, leaving 16 bases between the germline ends. In germline, CDR1 is SGDLS, CDR2 YYNGEE. The CDR3 is 14 amino acids. Here the CDR3 reads CASSVGQTVREQYF. The CDR3 DNA reads TGTGCCAGCAGCGTTGGACAGACAGTACGGGAGCAGTACTTC.

V is TRBV2 and J is TRBJ2-1, with a tentative D call TRBD1 (7 bases). Germline CDR1 SNHLY, CDR2 FYNNEI. This CDR3 region has 11 residues. Trimming stripped 9 bases from V and 9 bases from J, with 12 bases between. The CDR3 loop reads CASDREVEQFF. CDR3 nucleotides: TGTGCCAGTGACAGGGAGGTTGAGCAGTTCTTC.

The chain employs TRBV7-8 and TRBJ2-7; TRBD1 matches 9 bases. After removal of 1 base from V and 2 bases from J, the junction contained 9 bases not matched to a gene. The CDR3 sequence is 17 residues long. Germline CDR1 and CDR2: SGHVS and FQNEAQ. This CDR3 reads CASSLGGTGIHPYEQYF. The CDR3, as DNA: TGTGCCAGCAGCTTAGGGGGGACAGGGATCCATCCCTACGAGCAGTACTTC.

The J gene is TRBJ2-7, the V gene TRBV5-1, with 8 bases that match TRBD2. The germline CDR1 and CDR2 sequences are SGHRS and YFSETQ. The V segment lost 0 bases and the J segment 3 bases; nucleotides outside the gene matches: 5. CDR3 length: 15 residues. The CDR3 reads CASSLGTSGGYEQYF. The DNA of the CDR3 is TGCGCCAGCAGCTTGGGAACTAGCGGCGGCTACGAGCAGTACTTC.

The count of this clone is one. The chain combines TRBV7-6 with TRBJ2-3, with D hard to call. Germline loops: CDR1 SGHVS, CDR2 FNYEAQ. The CDR3 has 13 amino acids. Trimming pared 5 bases from V and 6 bases from J, leaving 12 bases between. The CDR3 protein is CASSRTSGDTQYF. DNA of the CDR3: TGTGCCAGCAGCCGAACTTCCGGGGATACGCAGTATTTT. Supplemented by reference TRBV7-6 and TRBJ2-3, the full variable domain reads GAGVSQSPRYKVTKRGQDVALRCDPISGHVSLYWYRQALGQGPEFLTYFNYEAQQDKSGLPNDRFSAERPEGSISTLTIQRTEQRDSAMYRCASSRTSGDTQYFGPGTRLTVL.

V and J are TRBV29-1 and TRBJ2-5; D may be TRBD1 (5 bases). Germline lookup yields CDR1 SQVTM and CDR2 ANQGSEA. Trimming took 6 bases from V and 2 from J, leaving 10 bases between them. The CDR3 spans 12 residues. Here the CDR3 DNA reads TGCAGCGTACAGGACGGGCAAGAGACCCAGTACTTC. The encoded protein is CSVQDGQETQYF.

The rearrangement uses TRBV11-1 and TRBJ1-4, with no clear D. Germline V gene lookup returns CDR1 SGHAT and CDR2 FQDESV (reference sequence). V gave up 4 bases and J gave up 0 bases, with 9 bases separating them. The CDR3 is made up of 15 amino acids. The CDR3 loop reads CASSWIPPTNEKLFF. CDR3 in DNA: TGTGCCAGCAGCTGGATACCTCCAACTAATGAAAAACTGTTTTTT.

V gene TRBV2 combines with J gene TRBJ2-5; no reliable D call. This CDR3 contains 14 residues. Germline CDR1 SNHLY, CDR2 FYNNEI. V lost 6 bases and J 4 bases, leaving 15 bases between the germline ends. CDR3 residues: CASSSHRQAETQYF. The CDR3 DNA is TGTGCCAGCAGCTCCCACCGGCAGGCAGAGACCCAGTACTTC.

CDR3 loop: CASSLSRTGGGYEQYF. Written as DNA, the CDR3 is TGTGCCAGCAGTCTAAGCCGAACAGGGGGCGGGTACGAGCAGTACTTC. The gene calls are TRBV28 and TRBJ2-7, with TRBD1 identical over 9 bases. The CDR3 contains 16 residues. Trimming at V came to 5 bases and at J to 4 bases, leaving 12 bases not matched to a gene. The germline V gene encodes CDR1 MDHEN and CDR2 SYDVKM.

The chain employs TRBV7-3 and TRBJ1-2; 8 positions match TRBD1. Germline CDR1 SGHTA, CDR2 FQGTGA. V lost 3 bases to trimming and J lost 3 bases; unmatched junction nucleotides: 0. The CDR3 is 13 residues long. The DNA for the CDR3 is TGTGCCAGCAGCTTGGACAGGGACTATGGCTACACCTTC. Translation gives CASSLDRDYGYTF. The whole variable domain, filled in from reference TRBV7-3 and TRBJ1-2, reads GAGVSQTPSNKVTEKGKYVELRCDPISGHTALYWYRQSLGQGPEFLIYFQGTGAADDSGLPNDRFFAVRPEGSVSTLKIQRTERGDSAVYLCASSLDRDYGYTFGSGTRLTVV.

This chain links TRBV14 with TRBJ1-6; no clear D. Germline V CDR1 and CDR2: SGHDN, FVKESK. V lost 0 bases to trimming and J lost 10 bases, with 7 bases between them. The CDR3 sequence is 13 residues long. In nucleotides, the CDR3 is TGTGCCAGCAGCCAAGATGGAGGCTCACCCCTCCACTTT. It specifies CASSQDGGSPLHF.

V usage is TRBV6-1 and J usage is TRBJ1-2, with TRBD1 matching 10 bases. There are 15 residues in the CDR3. The V gene's germline CDR1 is MNHNS and CDR2 SASEGT. The V and J ends lost 5 bases and 7 bases, in that order; junction bases with no gene match: 10. The DNA for the CDR3 is TGTGCCAGCAGTCAACCGGGACAGGGGTGGGGTGGCTACACCTTC. Its translation: CASSQPGQGWGGYTF.